One sample yielded the 32 T cell receptor beta chains listed below, sequenced in a study of cytomegalovirus exposure and HLA in healthy donors. Researchers ran the PCR with 60 Vbeta and 13 Jbeta primers. Method: immunoSEQ multiplex PCR; TCRdb's copy keeps in-frame clones and lacks some. The sample consists of about 150,000 clones, roughly 72% of them appearing once. The sample comprised PBMCs. These receptors all come from a man in his forties in good health and CMV-seronegative.

The table lists this clone with a count of one. The V call is TRBV7-2, the J call TRBJ1-2; TRBD1 matches at 8 bases. The CDR3 runs to 14 residues. Germline V gives CDR1 SGHTA, CDR2 FQGNSA. V dropped 4 bases and J dropped 3; count of bases not matched to a gene: 4. The DNA of the CDR3 is TGTGCCAGCAGCTACCCGGGACAGGACTATGGCTACACCTTC. It codes for CASSYPGQDYGYTF.

Note on this clone: The junction differs from germline at one of its ends, possibly a read error. J is TRBJ1-2 and V is TRBV30; 9 nucleotides line up with TRBD1. This CDR3 has 14 amino acids. Germline loops: CDR1 GTSNPN, CDR2 SVGIG (reference sequence). The CDR3 sequence is CAWSPRTGVGGYPF. In DNA form, the CDR3 reads TGTGCCTGGAGTCCTCGGACAGGGGTAGGTGGCTACCCCTTC.

The chain joins TRBV4-3 to TRBJ2-7; 11 positions agree with TRBD2. The germline V gene has CDR1 LGHNA and CDR2 YSLEER. This CDR3 comprises 14 residues. Trimming at V came to 4 bases and at J to 5 bases, leaving 4 bases not matched to a gene. CDR3 region: CASSLLAGDNEQYF. The CDR3 coding sequence is TGCGCCAGCAGCCTACTAGCGGGAGACAACGAGCAGTACTTC.

The rearrangement links TRBV10-3 to TRBJ2-7, with 9 bases that match TRBD2. V was clipped by 0 bases and J by 0 bases; unmatched bases: 9. The CDR3 has 18 amino acids. Germline V CDR1 and CDR2: ENHRY, SYGVKD. As DNA, the CDR3 is TGTGCCATCAGTGAGTCGAAGTTAGCGGGGGCGTCCTCCTACGAGCAGTACTTC. This gives the protein CAISESKLAGASSYEQYF.

The chain has TRBV2 and TRBJ1-1; D is undetermined. Looked up from germline, CDR1 is SNHLY and CDR2 is FYNNEI. CDR3 length: 13 amino acids. Trimming took 3 bases from V and 1 from J, leaving 6 bases between them. CDR3 sequence (DNA): TGTGCCAGCAGTGACGCTAAGAACACTGAAGCTTTCTTT. It yields the protein CASSDAKNTEAFF.

This clone was detected once. The genes are TRBV30 and TRBJ1-5; D is undetermined. The CDR3 loop spans 13 amino acids. V lost 0 bases and J 7 bases, leaving 10 bases between the germline ends. Germline assignment: CDR1 GTSNPN and CDR2 SVGIG (reference sequence). The CDR3 region has the DNA TGTGCCTGGAGTGTACGAGGTGGACAGCCCCAGCATTTT. Translated, it gives CAWSVRGGQPQHF.

The chain employs TRBV30 and TRBJ1-1; possible D gene TRBD1, 5 bases. V was shortened by 0 bases and J by 0 bases, with 8 bases between the two germline ends. This CDR3 spans 14 amino acids. Germline assignment: CDR1 GTSNPN and CDR2 SVGIG (reference sequence). The CDR3 DNA is TGTGCCTGGAGTGTGGGCAGGGTGAACACTGAAGCTTTCTTT. This translates into CAWSVGRVNTEAFF.

The chain employs TRBV27 and TRBJ2-7; D might be TRBD2 (5 bases). Looked up from germline, CDR1 is MNHEY and CDR2 is SMNVEV (reference sequence). CDR3 length equals 15 residues. Trimming pared 2 bases from V and 0 bases from J, leaving 11 bases between. The CDR3 is CASSLLAGPSYEQYF. The CDR3 DNA sequence: TGTGCCAGCAGTTTACTGGCGGGCCCCTCCTACGAGCAGTACTTC.

V is TRBV9 and J is TRBJ1-1; D is unclear. The germline gives CDR1 SGDLS, CDR2 YYNGEE. The CDR3 totals 14 residues. Trimming cost V 0 bases and J 8 bases, with 14 bases left between them. Here the CDR3 reads CASSVATTGGEAFF. In DNA, the CDR3 is TGTGCCAGCAGCGTAGCCACAACCGGAGGGGAAGCTTTCTTT.

The gene calls are TRBV7-2 and TRBJ1-5; D unclear. The V gene lost 5 bases and the J gene lost 0 bases, with 11 bases spanning the gap. This CDR3 region has 15 residues. CDR1 and CDR2 from the germline V gene are SGHTA and FQGNSA. The CDR3 loop is CASSPGIYSNQPQHF. CDR3 in DNA: TGTGCCAGCAGCCCGGGGATATATAGCAATCAGCCCCAGCATTTT.

This chain connects TRBV7-9 to TRBJ2-3; 10 bases align to TRBD1. This CDR3 region has 15 residues. Germline CDR1 SEHNR, CDR2 FQNEAQ (reference sequence). The V segment lost 5 bases and the J segment 7 bases; nucleotides outside the gene matches: 9. CDR3 loop: CASSPPTGGAYTQYF. In nucleotides, the CDR3 is TGTGCCAGCAGCCCTCCGACAGGGGGCGCGTATACGCAGTATTTT. The whole variable domain, remainder taken from reference TRBV7-9 and TRBJ2-3, is DTGVSQNPRHKITKRGQNVTFRCDPISEHNRLYWYRQTLGQGPEFLTYFQNEAQLEKSRLLSDRFSAERPKGSFSTLEIQRTEQGDSAMYLCASSPPTGGAYTQYFGPGTRLTVL.

A single count supports this clone. The gene calls are TRBV10-2 and TRBJ2-3, with TRBD2 matching over 11 bases. The CDR3 extends over 14 amino acids. Germline V lookup: CDR1 WSHSY, CDR2 SAAADI. Trimming cost V 9 bases and J 2 bases; bases outside gene matches: 4. The CDR3, as DNA: TGCGCCAGTCTAGCGGGGGGTTACACAGATACGCAGTATTTT. This sequence encodes CASLAGGYTDTQYF.

As regards this clone: One junction end does not reproduce the germline sequence, and a read error may be involved. The rearrangement links TRBV7-9 to TRBJ1-1; no clear D gene. The CDR3 loop spans 13 amino acids. Looked up from germline, CDR1 is SEHNR and CDR2 is FQNEAQ (reference sequence). The CDR3 loop reads CASTLGSGTEAFF. For the CDR3, the DNA is TGTGCCAGCACCTTAGGGTCAGGAACTGAAGCTTTCTTT.

The chain couples TRBV7-2 to TRBJ2-7; 10 positions agree with TRBD2. CDR1 is SGHTA and CDR2 is FQGNSA in the germline V gene. There are 16 residues in the CDR3. The V gene end was trimmed by 5 bases and the J gene end by 0 bases; junction bases not matched to a gene: 7. CDR3 protein: CASSALGLALSYEQYF. The CDR3 DNA sequence: TGTGCCAGCAGCGCACTGGGACTAGCGCTCTCCTACGAGCAGTACTTC. The full variable domain, completed using reference TRBV7-2 and TRBJ2-7, is GAGVSQSPSNKVTEKGKDVELRCDPISGHTALYWYRQSLGQGLEFLIYFQGNSAPDKSGLPSDRFSAERTGGSVSTLTIQRTQQEDSAVYLCASSALGLALSYEQYFGPGTRLTVT.

This clone was observed a handful of times. V gene TRBV9 combines with J gene TRBJ2-2; D gene uncertain. This CDR3 comprises 12 residues. With 4 bases removed from V and 3 bases from J, the gap between germline ends came to 4 bases. The germline gives CDR1 SGDLS, CDR2 YYNGEE. In nucleotides, the CDR3 is TGTGCCAGCAGCCCTCACACCGGGGAGCTGTTTTTT. It specifies CASSPHTGELFF.

This clone was detected only a few times. The CDR3 DNA is TGTGCCAGCAGCTTCGGGACAGGGACCGAGCAGTACTTC. It codes for CASSFGTGTEQYF. The chain employs TRBV7-9 and TRBJ2-7; 9 bases align to TRBD1. Germline CDR1 SEHNR, CDR2 FQNEAQ (reference sequence). The CDR3 has 13 amino acids. V shed 3 bases, J shed 6 bases, and the junction held 3 bases outside the gene matches.

The V and J genes are TRBV6-5 and TRBJ2-7, with D unresolved. CDR3 length: 15 amino acids. Germline V gene sequence: CDR1 MNHEY, CDR2 SVGAGI. Trimming stripped 2 bases from V and 1 base from J, with 12 bases between. The CDR3 DNA is TGTGCCAGCAGTTACCTACCCAGGCATTCCTACGAGCAGTACTTC. This sequence encodes CASSYLPRHSYEQYF.

This clone was counted once. Mismatch with germline at one junction end may stem from a read error. The V and J genes are TRBV5-4 and TRBJ1-1; 7 bases map to TRBD1. CDR3 length: 18 amino acids. Germline CDR1 and CDR2: SGHNT and YYREEE (reference sequence). Here the CDR3 DNA reads TGTGCCAGCAGTCACGTACGGACAGGTAACAGAGGGAACACTGAAGCTGTCTTT. Residues: CASSHVRTGNRGNTEAVF.

V is TRBV9 and J is TRBJ1-1; D gene ambiguous. The CDR3 sequence is 14 residues long. Trimming left V 0 bases short and J 4 bases short, with 10 bases between. The germline CDR1 and CDR2 sequences are SGDLS and YYNGEE. The CDR3 DNA sequence: TGTGCCAGCAGCGTAGCTGGGTGGAGCACTGAAGCTTTCTTT. Protein sequence: CASSVAGWSTEAFF.

This chain connects TRBV6-5 to TRBJ2-5; D gene unclear. Gene TRBJ2-7 matches the end of the DNA better, so the J call may be wrong. Germline V gene data show CDR1 as MNHEY and CDR2 as SVGAGI. There are 14 residues in the CDR3. CDR3 coding DNA: TGTGCCAGCAGGACCCCGGGTGATCCCTACGAGCAGTACTTC. The encoded protein is CASRTPGDPYEQYF.

The gene calls are TRBV2 and TRBJ2-1; 9 bases agree with TRBD2. The CDR3 runs 15 residues. Per germline, CDR1 SNHLY and CDR2 FYNNEI. J lost 7 bases, V lost 6 bases, and 10 bases had no gene match. The CDR3: CASREVSGGLNEQFF. Here the CDR3 DNA reads TGTGCCAGCAGGGAGGTTAGCGGGGGCTTGAATGAGCAGTTCTTC.

This chain links TRBV6-5 with TRBJ1-1; D is undetermined. Trimming left V 0 bases short and J 5 bases short, with 13 bases between. The CDR3 contains 15 residues. CDR1 and CDR2 (germline): MNHEY, SVGAGI. CDR3 region: CASSYSRAGGTEAFF. CDR3 coding DNA: TGTGCCAGCAGTTACTCCCGGGCGGGAGGTACTGAAGCTTTCTTT.

As regards this clone: This sample includes further DNA sequences coding for the same CDR3. The chain recombines TRBV7-2 with TRBJ2-5; D may be TRBD1 (5 bases). Per the germline V gene, CDR1 is SGHTA and CDR2 is FQGNSA. This CDR3 region has 12 residues. Trimming stripped 2 bases from V and 4 bases from J, with 5 bases between. The CDR3 DNA sequence: TGTGCCAGCAGCTTAAGGGGAGAGACCCAGTACTTC. Amino acids: CASSLRGETQYF.

As DNA, the CDR3 is TGTGCCAGCAGCAGGGACAGGGGGAAGGACACCGGGGAGCTGTTTTTT. Translating it yields CASSRDRGKDTGELFF. V usage is TRBV2 and J usage is TRBJ2-2; 11 positions match TRBD1. This CDR3 contains 16 residues. Germline V gene sequence: CDR1 SNHLY, CDR2 FYNNEI. Trimming took 6 bases from V and 3 from J; bases not matched to a gene: 6.

The chain has TRBV11-2 and TRBJ1-4, with TRBD1 identical over 10 bases. CDR3 length: 18 residues. Germline V gives CDR1 SGHAT, CDR2 FQNNGV. V gave up 5 bases and J gave up 8 bases; unmatched junction bases: 17. CDR3 residues: CASSPIWTDRTGGEKLFF. The CDR3 nucleotides read TGTGCCAGCAGCCCAATCTGGACTGATCGGACAGGGGGGGAAAAACTGTTTTTT.

The chain is built from TRBV2 and TRBJ2-3; 12 bases match TRBD2. Germline CDR1 and CDR2: SNHLY and FYNNEI. The ends lost 9 bases at V and 1 base at J; junction bases unmatched: 11. The CDR3 is 17 amino acids. The CDR3 is CASRLLAGGLGTDTQYF. The CDR3 region has the DNA TGTGCCAGTCGGTTACTAGCGGGAGGTTTGGGCACAGATACGCAGTATTTT.

This clone was seen only a few times. The rearrangement uses TRBV5-6 and TRBJ1-3; 12 bases align to TRBD1. The CDR3 runs 15 residues. Unmatched junction bases numbered 15, after V lost 4 bases and J lost 16 bases. Per the germline V gene, CDR1 is SGHDT and CDR2 is YYEEEE. Written as DNA, the CDR3 is TGTGCCAGCAGCCTGGGACAGGGGGCTGGGTTGCGTGCTTATTTT. This sequence encodes CASSLGQGAGLRAYF.

This clone showed up just a few times. The genes are TRBV9 and TRBJ1-2; weak D call: TRBD1 (6 bases). This CDR3 spans 19 amino acids. Germline values: CDR1 SGDLS, CDR2 YYNGEE. With 0 bases removed from V and 3 bases from J, the gap between germline ends came to 24 bases. In DNA, the CDR3 is TGTGCCAGCAGCGTAGTAGGGGGTTGGCCAGGGTATGGGGACTATGGCTACACCTTC. It yields the protein CASSVVGGWPGYGDYGYTF.

The rearrangement links TRBV25-1 to TRBJ1-2; possibly TRBD1 for D (6 bases). V was trimmed by 2 bases and J by 4 bases, leaving 20 bases between them. The CDR3 sequence is 17 residues long. CDR1 is MGHDK, CDR2 SYGVNS, per germline. The CDR3 DNA reads as TGTGCCAGCAGTGAACTTGGCGGGGAGGGGGACATCTATGGCTACACCTTC. It yields the protein CASSELGGEGDIYGYTF.

This clone was observed a single time. The chain is built from TRBV10-1 and TRBJ2-2, with 13 nucleotides matching TRBD2. Germline V CDR1 and CDR2: WNHNN, SYGVQD (reference sequence). V dropped 6 bases and J dropped 3; count of bases not matched to a gene: 13. The CDR3 sequence is 19 residues long. CDR3 nucleotides: TGCGCCAGCAGGAGATGTGGGACTAGCGGGAAAAGGGACACCGGGGAGCTGTTTTTT. Protein sequence: CASRRCGTSGKRDTGELFF.

This rearrangement joins TRBV6-5 to TRBJ2-7; D gene uncertain. The CDR3 contains 13 residues. Germline CDR1 MNHEY, CDR2 SVGAGI. V lost 7 bases, J lost 1 base, and 11 bases lay in between. This CDR3 is CASKRGTSYEQYF. The CDR3 DNA reads as TGTGCCAGCAAACGAGGCACTTCCTACGAGCAGTACTTC.

V is TRBV19 and J is TRBJ1-1; tentative D call: TRBD1 (5 bases). The CDR3 contains 13 residues. The V gene lost 5 bases and the J gene lost 5 bases, with 12 bases spanning the gap. The V gene's germline CDR1 is LNHDA and CDR2 SQIVND (reference sequence). The CDR3 spells CASSEQATTEAFF. The CDR3 DNA reads as TGTGCCAGTAGTGAACAGGCTACTACTGAAGCTTTCTTT.